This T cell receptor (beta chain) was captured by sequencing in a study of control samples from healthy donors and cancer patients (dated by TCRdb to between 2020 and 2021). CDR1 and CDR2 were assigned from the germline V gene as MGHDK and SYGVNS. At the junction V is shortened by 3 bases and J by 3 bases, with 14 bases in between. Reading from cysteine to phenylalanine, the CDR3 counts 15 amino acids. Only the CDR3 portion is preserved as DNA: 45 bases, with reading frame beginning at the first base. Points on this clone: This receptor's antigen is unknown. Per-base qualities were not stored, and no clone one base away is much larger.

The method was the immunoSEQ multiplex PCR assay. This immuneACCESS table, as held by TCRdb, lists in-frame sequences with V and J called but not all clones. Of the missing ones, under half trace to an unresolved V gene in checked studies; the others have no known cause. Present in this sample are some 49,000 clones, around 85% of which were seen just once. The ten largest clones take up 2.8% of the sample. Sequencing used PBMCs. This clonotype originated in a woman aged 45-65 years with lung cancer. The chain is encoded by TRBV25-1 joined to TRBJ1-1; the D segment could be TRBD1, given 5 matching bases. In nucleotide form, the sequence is TGTGCCAGCAGTGATACTCAGGGAGGGGACACTGAAGCTTTCTTT. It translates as CASSDTQGGDTEAFF.